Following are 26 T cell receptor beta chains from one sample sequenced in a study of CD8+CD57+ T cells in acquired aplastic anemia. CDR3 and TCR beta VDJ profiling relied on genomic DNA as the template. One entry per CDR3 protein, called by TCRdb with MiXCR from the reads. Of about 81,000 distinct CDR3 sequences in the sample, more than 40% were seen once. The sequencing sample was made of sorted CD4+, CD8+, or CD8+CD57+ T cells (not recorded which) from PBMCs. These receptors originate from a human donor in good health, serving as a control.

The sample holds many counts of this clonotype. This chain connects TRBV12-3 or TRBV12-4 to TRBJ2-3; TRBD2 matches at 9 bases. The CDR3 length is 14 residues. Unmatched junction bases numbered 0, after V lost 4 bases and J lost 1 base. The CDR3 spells CASSWTSGTDTQYF. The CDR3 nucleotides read TGTGCCAGCAGTTGGACTAGCGGCACAGATACGCAGTATTTT.

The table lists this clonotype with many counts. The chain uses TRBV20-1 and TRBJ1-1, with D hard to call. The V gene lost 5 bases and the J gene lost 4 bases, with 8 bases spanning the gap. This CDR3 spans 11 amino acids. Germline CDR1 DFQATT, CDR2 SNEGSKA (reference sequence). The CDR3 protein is CSARLVTEAFF. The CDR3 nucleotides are TGCAGTGCTCGACTTGTCACTGAAGCTTTCTTT.

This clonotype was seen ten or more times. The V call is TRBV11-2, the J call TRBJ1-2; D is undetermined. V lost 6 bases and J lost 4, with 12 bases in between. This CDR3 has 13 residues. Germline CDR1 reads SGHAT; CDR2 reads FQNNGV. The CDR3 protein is CASSPRSGYGYTF. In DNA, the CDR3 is TGTGCCAGCAGTCCCAGGTCTGGCTATGGCTACACCTTC.

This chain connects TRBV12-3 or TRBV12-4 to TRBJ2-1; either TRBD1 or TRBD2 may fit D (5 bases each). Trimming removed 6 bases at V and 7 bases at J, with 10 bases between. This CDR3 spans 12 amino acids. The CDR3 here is CASRGDDNEQFF. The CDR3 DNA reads TGTGCCAGCAGAGGGGACGATAATGAGCAGTTCTTC.

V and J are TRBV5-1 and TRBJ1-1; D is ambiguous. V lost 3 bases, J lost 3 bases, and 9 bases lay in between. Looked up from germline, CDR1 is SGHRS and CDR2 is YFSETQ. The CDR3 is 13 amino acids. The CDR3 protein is CASSWLSYTEAFF. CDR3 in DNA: TGCGCCAGCAGCTGGCTGAGCTACACTGAAGCTTTCTTT.

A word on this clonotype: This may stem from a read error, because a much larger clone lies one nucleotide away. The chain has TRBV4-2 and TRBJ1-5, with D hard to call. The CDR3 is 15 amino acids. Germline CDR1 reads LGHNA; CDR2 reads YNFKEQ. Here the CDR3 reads CASNQEATLNQPQHF. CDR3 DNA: TGTGCCAGCAACCAAGAAGCCACGTTAAATCAGCCCCAGCATTTT.

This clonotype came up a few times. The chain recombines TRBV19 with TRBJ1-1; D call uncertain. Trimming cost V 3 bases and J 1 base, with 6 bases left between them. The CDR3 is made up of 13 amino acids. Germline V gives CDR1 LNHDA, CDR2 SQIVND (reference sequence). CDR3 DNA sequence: TGTGCCAGTAGTATGACGGGGAACACTGAAGCTTTCTTT. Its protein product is CASSMTGNTEAFF.

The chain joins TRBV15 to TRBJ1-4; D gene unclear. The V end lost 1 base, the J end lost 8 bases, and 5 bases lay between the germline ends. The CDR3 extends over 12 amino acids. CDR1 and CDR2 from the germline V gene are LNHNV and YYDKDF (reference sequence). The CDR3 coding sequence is TGTGCCACCAGCAGAGGGCCCGAAAAACTGTTTTTT. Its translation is CATSRGPEKLFF.

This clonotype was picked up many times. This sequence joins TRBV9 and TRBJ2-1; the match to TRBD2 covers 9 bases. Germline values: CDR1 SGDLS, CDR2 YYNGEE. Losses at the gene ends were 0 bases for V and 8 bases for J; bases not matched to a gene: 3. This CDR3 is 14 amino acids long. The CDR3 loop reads CASSVASGMDEQFF. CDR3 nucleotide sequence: TGTGCCAGCAGCGTAGCTAGCGGGATGGATGAGCAGTTCTTC.

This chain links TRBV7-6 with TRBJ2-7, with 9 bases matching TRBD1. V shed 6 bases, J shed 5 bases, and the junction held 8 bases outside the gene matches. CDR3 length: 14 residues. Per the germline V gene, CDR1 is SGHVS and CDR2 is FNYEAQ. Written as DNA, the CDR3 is TGTGCCAGCAGTTCAACCGGGACAGGGAACGAGCAGTACTTC. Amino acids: CASSSTGTGNEQYF.

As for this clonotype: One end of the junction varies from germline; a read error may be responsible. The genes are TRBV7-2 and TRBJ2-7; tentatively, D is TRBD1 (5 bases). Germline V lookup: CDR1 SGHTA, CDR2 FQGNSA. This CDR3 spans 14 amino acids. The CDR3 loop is CASSLGSRAYERYF. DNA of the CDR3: TGTGCCAGCAGCTTAGGGAGCAGGGCCTACGAGCGGTACTTC.

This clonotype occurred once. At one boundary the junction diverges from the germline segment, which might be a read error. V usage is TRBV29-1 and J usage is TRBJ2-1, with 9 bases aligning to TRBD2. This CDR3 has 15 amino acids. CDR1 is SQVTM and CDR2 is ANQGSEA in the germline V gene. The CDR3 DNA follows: TGCAGCGTCGAAGGTCCGGGACTAGCTTACAATGAGCAGTTCTTC. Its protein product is CSVEGPGLAYNEQFF.

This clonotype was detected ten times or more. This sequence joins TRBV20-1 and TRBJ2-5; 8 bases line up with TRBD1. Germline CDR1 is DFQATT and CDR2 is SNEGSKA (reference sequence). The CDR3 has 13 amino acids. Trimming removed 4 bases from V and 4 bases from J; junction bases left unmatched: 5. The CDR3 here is CSATQTGGETQYF. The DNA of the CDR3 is TGCAGTGCTACCCAAACAGGGGGAGAGACCCAGTACTTC.

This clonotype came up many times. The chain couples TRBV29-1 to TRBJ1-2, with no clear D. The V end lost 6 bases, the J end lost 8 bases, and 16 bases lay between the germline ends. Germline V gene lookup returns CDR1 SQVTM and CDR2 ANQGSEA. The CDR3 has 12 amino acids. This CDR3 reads CSVEAGSGGYTF. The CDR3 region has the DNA TGCAGCGTGGAGGCGGGGTCCGGGGGCTACACCTTC.

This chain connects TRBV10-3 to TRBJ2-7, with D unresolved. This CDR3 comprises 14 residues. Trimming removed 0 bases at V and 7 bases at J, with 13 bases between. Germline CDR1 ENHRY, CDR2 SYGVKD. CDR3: CAISESVGRMEQYF. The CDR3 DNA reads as TGTGCCATCAGTGAGTCGGTGGGCAGGATGGAGCAGTACTTC.

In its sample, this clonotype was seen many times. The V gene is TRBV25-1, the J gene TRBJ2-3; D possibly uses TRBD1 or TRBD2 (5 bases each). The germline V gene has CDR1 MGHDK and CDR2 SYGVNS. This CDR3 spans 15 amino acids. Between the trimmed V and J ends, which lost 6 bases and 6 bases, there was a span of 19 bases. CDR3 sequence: CASSVYGARGDTQYF. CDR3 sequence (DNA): TGTGCCAGCAGCGTATATGGGGCCCGGGGTGATACGCAGTATTTT.

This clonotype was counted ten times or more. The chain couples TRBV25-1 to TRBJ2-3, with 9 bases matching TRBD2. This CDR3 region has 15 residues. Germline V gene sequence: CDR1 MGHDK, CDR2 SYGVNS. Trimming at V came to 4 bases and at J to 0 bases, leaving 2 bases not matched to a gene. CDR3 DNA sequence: TGTGCCAGCAGTGCCCTAGCGGGGAGCACAGATACGCAGTATTTT. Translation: CASSALAGSTDTQYF.

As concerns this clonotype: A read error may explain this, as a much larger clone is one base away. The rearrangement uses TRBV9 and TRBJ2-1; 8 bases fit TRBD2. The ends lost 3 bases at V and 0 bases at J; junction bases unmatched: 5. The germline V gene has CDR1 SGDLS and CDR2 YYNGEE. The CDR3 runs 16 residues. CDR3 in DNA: TGTGCCAGCAGCGAATTTAGCGGGATCTCCTACAATGAGCAGTTCTTC. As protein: CASSEFSGISYNEQFF.

CDR3 in amino acids: CASLRSNQPQHF. In DNA, the CDR3 is TGTGCCAGCCTCCGTAGCAATCAGCCCCAGCATTTT. V usage is TRBV14 and J usage is TRBJ1-5; D remains ambiguous. The CDR3 contains 12 residues. Germline assignment: CDR1 SGHDN and CDR2 FVKESK. Between the trimmed V and J ends, which lost 8 bases and 0 bases, there was a span of 5 bases.

This CDR3 reads CATSSPSATAEQFF. In nucleotides, the CDR3 is TGTGCCACCAGCAGCCCTTCTGCGACCGCTGAGCAGTTCTTC. This chain connects TRBV15 to TRBJ2-1; D unresolved. V was cut by 3 bases and J by 9 bases, with 15 bases left in between. CDR1 LNHNV and CDR2 YYDKDF come from the germline V gene (reference sequence). CDR3 length equals 14 residues.

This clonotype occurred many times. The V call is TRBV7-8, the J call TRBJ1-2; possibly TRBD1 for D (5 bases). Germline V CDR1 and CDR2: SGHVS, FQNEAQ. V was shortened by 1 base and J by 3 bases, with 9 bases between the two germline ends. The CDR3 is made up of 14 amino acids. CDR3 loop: CASSLGVRDYGYTF. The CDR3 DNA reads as TGTGCCAGCAGCTTAGGCGTCAGGGACTATGGCTACACCTTC.

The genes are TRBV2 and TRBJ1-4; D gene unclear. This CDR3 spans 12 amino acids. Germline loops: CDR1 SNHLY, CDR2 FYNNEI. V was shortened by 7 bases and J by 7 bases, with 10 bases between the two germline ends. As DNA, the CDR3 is TGTGCCAGCACTGCGTGGACTGAAAAACTGTTTTTT. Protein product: CASTAWTEKLFF.

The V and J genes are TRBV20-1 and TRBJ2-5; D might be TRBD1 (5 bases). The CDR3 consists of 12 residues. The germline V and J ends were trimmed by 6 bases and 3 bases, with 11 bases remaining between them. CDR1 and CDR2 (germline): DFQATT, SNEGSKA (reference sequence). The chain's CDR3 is CSAGQPKETQYF. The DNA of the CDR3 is TGCAGTGCCGGACAACCGAAAGAGACCCAGTACTTC.

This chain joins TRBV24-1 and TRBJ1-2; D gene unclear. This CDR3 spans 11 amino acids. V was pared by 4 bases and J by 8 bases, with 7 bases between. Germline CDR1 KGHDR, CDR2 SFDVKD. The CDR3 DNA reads TGTGCCACCAGTGACCCAGTAGGCTACACCTTC. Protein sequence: CATSDPVGYTF.

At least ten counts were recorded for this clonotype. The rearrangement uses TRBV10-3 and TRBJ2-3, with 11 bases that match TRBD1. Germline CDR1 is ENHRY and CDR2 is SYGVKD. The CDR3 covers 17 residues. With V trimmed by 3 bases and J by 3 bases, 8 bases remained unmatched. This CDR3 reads CAISDPGQGAPTDTQYF. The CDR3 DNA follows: TGTGCCATCAGTGACCCTGGACAGGGGGCGCCGACAGATACGCAGTATTTT.

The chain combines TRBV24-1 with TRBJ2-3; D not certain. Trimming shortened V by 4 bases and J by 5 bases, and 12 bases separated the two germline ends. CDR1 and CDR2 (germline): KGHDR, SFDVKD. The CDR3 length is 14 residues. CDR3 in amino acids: CATSDPGRLDTQYF. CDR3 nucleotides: TGTGCCACCAGTGACCCCGGGCGGTTAGATACGCAGTATTTT.